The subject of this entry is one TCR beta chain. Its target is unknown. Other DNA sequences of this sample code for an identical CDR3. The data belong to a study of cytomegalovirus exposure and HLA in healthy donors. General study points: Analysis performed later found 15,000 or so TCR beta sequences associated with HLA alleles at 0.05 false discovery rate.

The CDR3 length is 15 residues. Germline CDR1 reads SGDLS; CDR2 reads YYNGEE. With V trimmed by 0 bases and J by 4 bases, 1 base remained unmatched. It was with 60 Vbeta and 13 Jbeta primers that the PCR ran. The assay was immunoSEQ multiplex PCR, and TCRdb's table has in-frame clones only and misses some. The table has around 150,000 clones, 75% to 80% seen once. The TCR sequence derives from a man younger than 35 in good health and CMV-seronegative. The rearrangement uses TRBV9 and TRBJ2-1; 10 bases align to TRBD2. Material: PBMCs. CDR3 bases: TGTGCCAGCAGCGTAGATAGCGGGAGGTACAATGAGCAGTTCTTC. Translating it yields CASSVDSGRYNEQFF.